The subject of this entry is one T cell receptor beta chain. Antigen: not known. The sample is drawn from a study of cytomegalovirus exposure and HLA in healthy donors. General study points: Among TCR beta chains, those listed as cytomegalovirus-associated numbered fewer than 200.

Per germline, CDR1 SGHTS and CDR2 YDEGEE. CDR3 length: 15 amino acids. Trimming shortened V by 4 bases and J by 5 bases, and 18 bases separated the two germline ends. This PCR relied on a set of 60 Vbeta primers and 13 Jbeta primers. Profiled with immunoSEQ multiplex PCR; TCRdb holds only in-frame clones, not every one. Of roughly 130,000 clones in the sample, about four fifths are singletons; the top ten hold around 0.7%. This sequence originates from a man aged 18 to 30 in good health and CMV-seronegative. The chain carries TRBV5-8 and TRBJ1-2; tentatively, D is TRBD1 (6 bases). Material for sequencing was PBMCs. The CDR3 nucleotides are TGTGCCAGCAGCCAGAACAGGGCGGTTAGGTATGGCTACACCTTC. Protein product: CASSQNRAVRYGYTF.